Shown below are 23 T cell receptor beta chains from a single sample sequenced in a study of T-cell reconstitution after alpha-beta-depleted transplantation in children. Preparation of the TCRbeta library involved a method that used unique molecular identifiers. TCRdb ran MiXCR on the PCR reads and lists one entry per CDR3 protein. The sample carries about 200,000 distinct CDR3 sequences, roughly 7.1% recorded once. The sample in question was PBMCs, obtained before TCRalphabeta/CD19-depleted stem cell transplant. Receptors were obtained from a boy aged 2-9 years with acute lymphoblastic leukemia, due to receive a stem cell transplant.

A few counts support this clonotype. The chain joins TRBV7-2 to TRBJ1-2; tentative D call: TRBD1 (6 bases). There are 15 residues in the CDR3. Germline CDR1 SGHTA, CDR2 FQGNSA. V lost 4 bases and J 6 bases, leaving 18 bases between the germline ends. Written as DNA, the CDR3 is TGTGCCAGCAGCTCACTACAGGGAAGGTTAGATGGCTACACCTTC. Its protein product is CASSSLQGRLDGYTF.

This clonotype turned up a few times. The chain combines TRBV7-3 with TRBJ1-2, with D uncertain. The CDR3 sequence is 12 residues long. Germline-derived CDR1 and CDR2 are SGHTA and FQGTGA. Deletions cut 2 bases from V and 6 bases from J, with 7 bases between. CDR3 DNA sequence: TGTGCCAGCAGCTTATACGGGAATGGCTACACCTTC. This translates into CASSLYGNGYTF.

This clonotype was counted many times. As DNA, the CDR3 is TGCGCCAGCAGCTTGGCAAAGACAACGAACACCGGGGAGCTGTTTTTT. Translated: CASSLAKTTNTGELFF. The genes are TRBV5-1 and TRBJ2-2; no clear D. CDR1 and CDR2 (germline): SGHRS, YFSETQ. CDR3 length: 16 amino acids. Trimming took off 0 bases at V and 0 bases at J, with 9 bases between the two ends.

The sample holds many counts of this clonotype. This chain links TRBV6-2 or TRBV6-3 with TRBJ2-1, with 8 nucleotides matching TRBD2. With 0 bases clipped from V and 8 bases from J, the junction kept 3 bases outside the gene matches. This CDR3 spans 14 amino acids. Germline CDR1 and CDR2: MNHEY and SVGEGT. As DNA, the CDR3 is TGTGCCAGCAGTTACTCGGCTAGCGGGTATGAGCAGTTCTTC. It translates to CASSYSASGYEQFF.

The J gene is TRBJ2-3, the V gene TRBV28; 9 bases fit TRBD2. Unmatched junction bases numbered 15, after V lost 7 bases and J lost 7 bases. Germline-derived CDR1 and CDR2 are MDHEN and SYDVKM. This CDR3 region has 16 residues. The CDR3 DNA reads as TGTGCCAGCATCTCGCTATCGGGGCGGGGGGGTTATACGCAGTATTTT. This codes for CASISLSGRGGYTQYF.

This clonotype was seen at least ten times. V gene TRBV7-2 combines with J gene TRBJ1-5, with D uncertain. The V end lost 2 bases, the J end lost 11 bases, and 13 bases lay between the germline ends. The CDR3 covers 13 residues. The germline gives CDR1 SGHTA, CDR2 FQGNSA. Here the CDR3 reads CASSLRPLWAQHF. DNA of the CDR3: TGTGCCAGCAGCTTAAGACCCCTTTGGGCCCAGCATTTT.

The rearrangement links TRBV14 to TRBJ2-4, with 13 bases matching TRBD2. V was pared by 5 bases and J by 0 bases, with 7 bases of the junction left unmatched. Per germline, CDR1 SGHDN and CDR2 FVKESK. The CDR3 runs 18 residues. In DNA, the CDR3 is TGTGCCAGCAGCACTAGCGGGGGGGCCTTACGAGCCAAAAACATTCAGTACTTC. Translated, it gives CASSTSGGALRAKNIQYF.

This clonotype was seen repeatedly, ten times or more. This chain uses TRBV9 with TRBJ2-5; D is undetermined. Germline loops: CDR1 SGDLS, CDR2 YYNGEE. The CDR3 loop spans 14 amino acids. V was shortened by 0 bases and J by 4 bases, with 10 bases between the two germline ends. DNA for the CDR3: TGTGCCAGCAGCGTAGCTTCCGGTGGAGAGACCCAGTACTTC. It codes for CASSVASGGETQYF.

This clonotype was picked up many times. The chain carries TRBV28 and TRBJ2-7; 8 bases match TRBD1. This CDR3 comprises 15 residues. The germline V gene encodes CDR1 MDHEN and CDR2 SYDVKM. Losses at the gene ends were 3 bases for V and 1 base for J; bases not matched to a gene: 5. The CDR3 DNA is TGTGCCAGCAGTTTCGGGACAGGCTGGTCCTACGAGCAGTACTTC. This gives the protein CASSFGTGWSYEQYF. Drawing the rest from reference TRBV28 and TRBJ2-7, the complete variable domain is DVKVTQSSRYLVKRTGEKVFLECVQDMDHENMFWYRQDPGLGLRLIYFSYDVKMKEKGDIPEGYSVSREKKERFSLILESASTNQTSMYLCASSFGTGWSYEQYFGPGTRLTVT.

This clonotype was picked up many times. The chain uses TRBV6-5 and TRBJ2-1; 9 nucleotides match TRBD2. The CDR3 is made up of 16 amino acids. Germline trimming cut 4 bases from V and 2 bases from J; bases unmatched to any gene: 6. Per the germline V gene, CDR1 is MNHEY and CDR2 is SVGAGI. The CDR3 loop is CASSWRSGGPYNEQFF. CDR3 coding DNA: TGTGCCAGCAGTTGGCGTAGCGGGGGCCCCTACAATGAGCAGTTCTTC.

This clonotype occurred once. V and J are TRBV20-1 and TRBJ2-1, with D possibly TRBD2 on 6 matching bases. The germline V and J ends were trimmed by 5 bases and 2 bases, with 22 bases remaining between them. The CDR3 has 17 amino acids. The germline V gene has CDR1 DFQATT and CDR2 SNEGSKA (reference sequence). The CDR3 protein is CSAATSLLVRAYNEQFF. The CDR3 DNA reads TGCAGTGCTGCTACTAGCTTACTTGTCAGAGCCTACAATGAGCAGTTCTTC.

This clonotype was counted ten times or more. The rearrangement joins TRBV15 to TRBJ2-7; no reliable D call. The CDR3 runs to 16 residues. The germline gives CDR1 LNHNV, CDR2 YYDKDF (reference sequence). The V and J ends lost 0 bases and 3 bases respectively, with 15 bases between them. In nucleotides, the CDR3 is TGTGCCACCAGCAGAGATGTGTCAGACTTGTTCTACGAGCAGTACTTC. Its translation is CATSRDVSDLFYEQYF.

The V and J genes are TRBV7-2 and TRBJ2-7; D unclear. V lost 3 bases to trimming and J lost 5 bases, with 17 bases between them. The CDR3 contains 15 residues. Germline V lookup: CDR1 SGHTA, CDR2 FQGNSA. In DNA, the CDR3 is TGTGCCAGCAGCTTGAATCGGGCGGCTCAGCACGAGCAGTACTTC. Translation gives CASSLNRAAQHEQYF.

J is TRBJ2-1 and V is TRBV9, with TRBD2 identical over 7 bases. The J segment lost 2 bases and the V segment lost 0 bases, leaving 2 bases of the junction unmatched. The CDR3 has 15 residues. Germline CDR1 and CDR2: SGDLS and YYNGEE. The CDR3 loop reads CASSVVAGAYNEQFF. The CDR3 DNA sequence: TGTGCCAGCAGCGTAGTCGCGGGGGCCTACAATGAGCAGTTCTTC.

This clonotype was counted at least ten times. The chain carries TRBV6-5 and TRBJ2-2; a weak D match, TRBD1 (6 bases). The length of the CDR3 is 12 residues. V was pared by 4 bases and J by 6 bases, with 6 bases between. Germline V gene sequence: CDR1 MNHEY, CDR2 SVGAGI. The CDR3 DNA reads as TGTGCCAGCAGTTGGACAGCCGGGGAGCTGTTTTTT. It specifies CASSWTAGELFF.

This clonotype was recorded at least ten times. V gene TRBV7-3 combines with J gene TRBJ2-2; 11 bases match TRBD1. There are 16 residues in the CDR3. Losses at the gene ends were 3 bases for V and 9 bases for J; bases not matched to a gene: 9. Germline assignment: CDR1 SGHTA and CDR2 FQGTGA. The CDR3 region is CASSFIPDRGPRELFF. CDR3 coding DNA: TGTGCCAGCAGCTTCATACCGGACAGGGGGCCGAGGGAGCTGTTTTTT.

At least ten counts were recorded for this clonotype. This CDR3 is CASSLPRPTGYGYTF. In nucleotides, the CDR3 is TGTGCCAGCAGCTTGCCGAGGCCCACAGGCTATGGCTACACCTTC. The genes are TRBV5-4 and TRBJ1-2; D is possibly TRBD1 (5 bases). With 1 base removed from V and 4 bases from J, the gap between germline ends came to 14 bases. The CDR3 is 15 amino acids. CDR1 SGHNT and CDR2 YYREEE come from the germline V gene (reference sequence).

This clonotype appeared many times. This chain uses TRBV27 with TRBJ2-3; 13 bases are shared with TRBD2. The CDR3 is 14 amino acids. J lost 7 bases, V lost 4 bases, and 2 bases had no gene match. CDR1 and CDR2 (germline): MNHEY, SMNVEV (reference sequence). CDR3 residues: CASSSGLAGNTQYF. CDR3 bases: TGTGCCAGCAGTTCGGGACTAGCGGGAAATACGCAGTATTTT.

About this clonotype: A single base separates this from a much larger clone, so it may be a read error. The V call is TRBV7-8, the J call TRBJ1-3; a weak D match, TRBD1 (6 bases). Germline V gives CDR1 SGHVS, CDR2 FQNEAQ. The CDR3 totals 15 residues. The V and J ends lost 5 bases and 6 bases respectively, with 17 bases between them. For the CDR3, the DNA is TGTGCCAGCAGCGCCGGGGGGCAAAGTACAAACACCATATATTTT. This sequence encodes CASSAGGQSTNTIYF.

In its sample, this clonotype was seen many times. The chain uses TRBV28 and TRBJ1-2; 8 nucleotides line up with TRBD1. J gave up 2 bases and V 5 bases, and 10 bases lay outside the gene matches. Germline CDR1 and CDR2: MDHEN and SYDVKM. The CDR3 is 16 residues long. CDR3 protein: CASSAMTGVNNYGYTF. The CDR3, as DNA: TGTGCCAGCAGTGCCATGACAGGGGTCAACAACTATGGCTACACCTTC.

This clonotype was recorded many times. This chain uses TRBV29-1 with TRBJ2-7; 10 bases align to TRBD2. V gave up 3 bases and J gave up 2 bases; unmatched junction bases: 10. The V gene's germline CDR1 is SQVTM and CDR2 ANQGSEA. The CDR3 has 16 residues. The CDR3 sequence: CSVEGLAGAPPYEQYF. Here the CDR3 DNA reads TGCAGCGTTGAGGGGCTAGCGGGAGCGCCTCCCTACGAGCAGTACTTC.

This clonotype was counted only a few times. The chain recombines TRBV3-1 with TRBJ2-2, with D tentatively TRBD2 (6 bases). CDR1 LGHDT and CDR2 YNNKEL come from the germline V gene (reference sequence). The CDR3 covers 14 residues. Trimming stripped 6 bases from V and 7 bases from J, with 15 bases between. The CDR3, as DNA: TGTGCCAGCAGAGCTAGCGACTGGGGCGGGGAGCTGTTTTTT. Protein sequence: CASRASDWGGELFF.

To note about this clonotype: Mismatch with germline at one junction end may stem from a read error. The CDR3 is CTSGQGTNYGYTF. The CDR3 coding sequence is TGTACCAGCGGGCAGGGTACGAACTATGGCTACACCTTC. This chain connects TRBV18 to TRBJ1-2; the D gene is possibly TRBD1 (5 bases). Germline V gene sequence: CDR1 KGHSH, CDR2 LQKENI. The CDR3 extends over 13 amino acids.